These 21 T cell receptor beta chains came from one sample sequenced in a study of beta chain features in type 1 diabetes. Findings of the study overall: Within each of all four CD4+ subsets, Type 1 diabetes patients had TCRB CDR3s that were moderately but significantly shorter.

These receptors have no identified antigens. The study reverse transcribed the entire isolated RNA, so it sequenced expressed TCRB transcripts. Only in-frame clones appear in the TCRdb table, and some are missing; sequencing was by immunoSEQ multiplex PCR. The table includes about 390,000 clones, over 8.5% detected once. The sample comprised central memory CD4+ T cells from blood. These TCRs come from a man aged 25-40 years with type 1 diabetes.

This clone was detected only a few times. V gene TRBV5-4 combines with J gene TRBJ2-2, with D unclear. CDR3 size: 18 residues. Germline CDR1 is SGHNT and CDR2 is YYREEE (reference sequence). V dropped 3 bases and J dropped 0 bases, with 18 bases sitting between them. The CDR3 DNA follows: TGTGCCAGCAGCTCCCGACCGGCGCGGATAACGAACACCGGGGAGCTGTTTTTT. Amino acid sequence: CASSSRPARITNTGELFF.

This chain connects TRBV19 to TRBJ1-3; the D is unclear. Germline lookup yields CDR1 LNHDA and CDR2 SQIVND (reference sequence). This CDR3 region has 13 residues. V was cut by 9 bases and J by 1 base, with 10 bases left in between. CDR3 coding DNA: TGTGCCAGCAAGCCCCTGTCTGGAAACACCATATATTTT. This translates into CASKPLSGNTIYF.

The chain is built from TRBV2 and TRBJ1-4; D is perhaps TRBD1 (5 bases). Trimming took 2 bases from V and 8 from J, leaving 9 bases between them. The CDR3 is 13 residues long. Per germline, CDR1 SNHLY and CDR2 FYNNEI. The CDR3 nucleotides are TGTGCCAGCAGTGAACAGGGACCGGAAAAACTGTTTTTT. It specifies CASSEQGPEKLFF.

This chain uses TRBV21-1 with TRBJ1-1; the D segment call TRBD1 is taken from the table without a DNA check. TRBV21-1 is termed a pseudogene. The CDR3 sequence is 15 residues long. The CDR3, as DNA: TGTGCCAGCAGCGTATTTACGGGACAGGGTACTGAAGCTTTCTTT. Residues: CASSVFTGQGTEAFF.

This clone was found a few times. The V gene is TRBV6-6, the J gene TRBJ2-2; TRBD2 might be the D (6 bases). V dropped 4 bases and J dropped 5 bases, with 17 bases sitting between them. The CDR3 sequence is 16 residues long. The germline V gene has CDR1 MNHNY and CDR2 SVGAGI (reference sequence). CDR3 DNA: TGTGCCAGCAGTTTCACCACCGGGACTGTTACCGGGGAGCTGTTTTTT. This sequence encodes CASSFTTGTVTGELFF.

This clone was observed a handful of times. The chain uses TRBV7-9 and TRBJ1-1; D perhaps matches TRBD1 (5 bases). CDR1 SEHNR and CDR2 FQNEAQ come from the germline V gene (reference sequence). V was trimmed by 5 bases and J by 6 bases, leaving 16 bases between them. This CDR3 region has 14 residues. CDR3 protein: CASSPRGRVPEAFF. CDR3 nucleotides: TGTGCCAGCAGCCCTAGGGGTAGGGTCCCTGAAGCTTTCTTT.

This clone has ten or more counts. The gene calls are TRBV29-1 and TRBJ2-2; 8 bases align to TRBD1. There are 13 residues in the CDR3. CDR1 is SQVTM, CDR2 ANQGSEA, per germline. V dropped 7 bases and J dropped 7; count of bases not matched to a gene: 8. The CDR3 is CSAPGQGIGELFF. CDR3 nucleotides: TGCAGCGCCCCCGGACAGGGTATCGGGGAGCTGTTTTTT.

V is TRBV7-9 and J is TRBJ1-1, with 8 bases lining up with TRBD1. The CDR3 is 15 residues long. The ends lost 6 bases at V and 4 bases at J; junction bases unmatched: 10. In germline, CDR1 is SEHNR, CDR2 FQNEAQ (reference sequence). CDR3 sequence: CASRPSRTGSTEAFF. The CDR3 nucleotides are TGTGCCAGCAGGCCATCCCGGACAGGGAGCACTGAAGCTTTCTTT.

The V call is TRBV7-2, the J call TRBJ2-3; no firm D call. With 1 base removed from V and 0 bases from J, the gap between germline ends came to 2 bases. The length of the CDR3 is 13 residues. From germline, CDR1 is SGHTA and CDR2 FQGNSA. CDR3 loop: CASSLVSTDTQYF. The CDR3 coding sequence is TGTGCCAGCAGCTTAGTTAGCACAGATACGCAGTATTTT.

This clone occurred a few times. The chain has TRBV12-5 and TRBJ2-5; the match to TRBD2 covers 7 bases. The CDR3 loop spans 13 amino acids. Germline CDR1 and CDR2: LGHNT and FRNRAP. Losses at the gene ends were 5 bases for V and 1 base for J; bases not matched to a gene: 1. As DNA, the CDR3 is TGTGCTAGTGGTCGGGAGGTCCAAGAGACCCAGTACTTC. Its protein is CASGREVQETQYF. Full variable domain (rest looked up from reference TRBV12-5 and TRBJ2-5): DARVTQTPRHKVTEMGQEVTMRCQPILGHNTVFWYRQTMMQGLELLAYFRNRAPLDDSGMPKDRFSAEMPDATLATLKIQPSEPRDSAVYFCASGREVQETQYFGPGTRLLVL.

The rearrangement uses TRBV6-6 and TRBJ1-2, with D unclear. The CDR3 spans 13 residues. V lost 2 bases, J lost 6 bases, and 10 bases lay in between. The germline gives CDR1 MNHNY, CDR2 SVGAGI (reference sequence). CDR3 amino acids: CASSYRREDGYTF. The CDR3 DNA reads TGTGCCAGCAGTTACCGAAGGGAGGATGGCTACACCTTC.

The chain combines TRBV5-1 with TRBJ2-3; maybe TRBD2 (5 bases). In germline, CDR1 is SGHRS, CDR2 YFSETQ. V shed 5 bases and J shed 0 bases, with 13 bases lying between them. The CDR3 runs 15 residues. The CDR3 spells CASRPAAPSTDTQYF. The CDR3 region has the DNA TGCGCCAGCAGGCCAGCGGCGCCTAGCACAGATACGCAGTATTTT.

The gene calls are TRBV11-2 and TRBJ2-7, with TRBD2 matching 8 bases. CDR3 length: 17 residues. Germline lookup yields CDR1 SGHAT and CDR2 FQNNGV. J was trimmed by 2 bases and V by 3 bases; bases with no gene match: 12. CDR3 coding DNA: TGTGCCAGCAGCTTGTGGTTCCGGGGGGGCCAGACCTACGAGCAGTACTTC. Its translation is CASSLWFRGGQTYEQYF.

The gene calls are TRBV28 and TRBJ1-4; 9 bases line up with TRBD1. This CDR3 has 15 residues. Germline V gene data show CDR1 as MDHEN and CDR2 as SYDVKM. V dropped 5 bases and J dropped 4; count of bases not matched to a gene: 5. The CDR3 DNA is TGTGCCAGCAGTCCCACAGGGGGCCTTAATGAAAAACTGTTTTTT. This encodes CASSPTGGLNEKLFF.

This clone was seen a handful of times. This chain links TRBV19 with TRBJ1-5; D not certain. V was clipped by 4 bases and J by 0 bases, with 10 bases between them. The CDR3 consists of 15 residues. Per germline, CDR1 LNHDA and CDR2 SQIVND (reference sequence). CDR3 nucleotide sequence: TGTGCCAGTAGTACCCAGGCGTATAGCAATCAGCCCCAGCATTTT. It specifies CASSTQAYSNQPQHF.

The table lists this clone with a count of one. A read error may explain this, as a much larger clone is one base away. The chain links TRBV5-6 to TRBJ2-2, with 9 bases identical to TRBD1. Per germline, CDR1 SGHDT and CDR2 YYEEEE. The CDR3 runs to 16 residues. The CDR3 region is CASSPVGTGLDGELLF. As DNA, the CDR3 is TGTGCCAGCAGCCCCGTGGGGACAGGGCTAGACGGGGAGCTGCTTTTT.

This chain links TRBV7-7 with TRBJ1-4; tentatively, D is TRBD1 (6 bases). The CDR3 has 15 amino acids. CDR1 is SSHAT and CDR2 is FNYEAQ in the germline V gene (reference sequence). Trimming shortened V by 6 bases and J by 7 bases, and 18 bases separated the two germline ends. CDR3 DNA sequence: TGTGCCAGCAGTCTAACAGGGCGGAGGGGTGAAAAACTGTTTTTT. Translated: CASSLTGRRGEKLFF. Variable domain in full (rest from reference TRBV7-7 and TRBJ1-4): GAGVSQSPRYKVTKRGQDVTLRCDPISSHATLYWYQQALGQGPEFLTYFNYEAQPDKSGLPSDRFSAERPEGSISTLTIQRTEQRDSAMYRCASSLTGRRGEKLFFGSGTQLSVL.

The rearrangement links TRBV7-2 to TRBJ2-1; the D is unclear. The length of the CDR3 is 11 residues. Trimming pared 1 base from V and 12 bases from J, leaving 7 bases between. Germline CDR1 SGHTA, CDR2 FQGNSA. CDR3 sequence: CASSLDSRQFF. DNA of the CDR3: TGTGCCAGCAGCTTAGACAGCCGGCAGTTCTTC.

J is TRBJ2-1 and V is TRBV5-5; TRBD2 aligns across 12 bases. After removal of 0 bases from V and 6 bases from J, the junction contained 1 base not matched to a gene. Germline CDR1 and CDR2: SGHKS and YYEKEE (reference sequence). This CDR3 is built from 15 residues. In DNA form, the CDR3 reads TGTGCCAGCAGCTTGGGACTAGCGGGAGCCAATGAGCAGTTCTTC. This sequence encodes CASSLGLAGANEQFF. The complete variable domain, with remaining parts taken from reference TRBV5-5 and TRBJ2-1, reads DAGVTQSPTHLIKTRGQQVTLRCSPISGHKSVSWYQQVLGQGPQFIFQYYEKEERGRGNFPDRFSARQFPNYSSELNVNALLLGDSALYLCASSLGLAGANEQFFGPGTRLTVL.

This clone was seen a few times. The V gene is TRBV4-2, the J gene TRBJ2-5, with TRBD1 matching 11 bases. The CDR3 runs to 16 residues. CDR1 is LGHNA and CDR2 is YNFKEQ in the germline V gene. With V trimmed by 3 bases and J by 5 bases, 8 bases remained unmatched. CDR3 sequence: CASSQDRTGGFETQYF. In DNA, the CDR3 is TGTGCCAGCAGCCAGGACAGGACAGGGGGCTTTGAGACCCAGTACTTC.

V is TRBV7-6 and J is TRBJ2-2; no reliable D call. Trimming stripped 2 bases from V and 3 bases from J, with 10 bases between. Germline V gives CDR1 SGHVS, CDR2 FNYEAQ. CDR3 size: 15 residues. The CDR3 nucleotides are TGTGCCAGCAGCTTAAATGCTGTAGACACCGGGGAGCTGTTTTTT. This sequence encodes CASSLNAVDTGELFF.